The 18 T cell receptor beta chains below all came from one sample that was sequenced in a study of cytomegalovirus exposure and HLA in healthy donors. Both 60 Vbeta primers and 13 Jbeta primers went into the PCR. Assay: immunoSEQ multiplex PCR; the TCRdb copy retains only in-frame clones and omits some. The repertoire holds 150,000 to 200,000 clones, 9.5% seen once, with less than 1.5% in the top ten. The specimen sequenced was PBMCs. The receptors here all came from a woman in her twenties or thirties in good health and CMV-seropositive.

The count of this clone is one. This rearrangement joins TRBV15 to TRBJ2-7, with 8 positions matching TRBD1. CDR1 is LNHNV, CDR2 YYDKDF, per germline (reference sequence). The CDR3 has 14 residues. With V trimmed by 4 bases and J by 5 bases, 7 bases remained unmatched. The CDR3 spells CATSKARQGNEQYF. As DNA, the CDR3 is TGTGCCACCAGCAAGGCGAGACAGGGGAACGAGCAGTACTTC. The full variable domain, its missing parts supplied by reference TRBV15 and TRBJ2-7, is DAMVIQNPRYQVTQFGKPVTLSCSQTLNHNVMYWYQQKSSQAPKLLFHYYDKDFNNEADTPDNFQSRRPNTSFCFLDIRSPGLGDTAMYLCATSKARQGNEQYFGPGTRLTVT.

This clone was seen a few times. The chain has TRBV2 and TRBJ1-2; 7 bases are shared with TRBD1. Germline V gene sequence: CDR1 SNHLY, CDR2 FYNNEI. CDR3 length: 15 amino acids. Germline trimming cut 6 bases from V and 5 bases from J; bases unmatched to any gene: 12. CDR3 DNA: TGTGCCAGCAGAGAAACGGGCAGGGGGAAATATGGCTACACCTTC. Its translation is CASRETGRGKYGYTF.

The V and J genes are TRBV29-1 and TRBJ1-1; D is unresolved. The V gene lost 1 base and the J gene lost 6 bases, with 6 bases spanning the gap. Germline-derived CDR1 and CDR2 are SQVTM and ANQGSEA. The CDR3 has 11 amino acids. The CDR3 loop is CSVEGPAEAFF. Written as DNA, the CDR3 is TGCAGCGTTGAAGGTCCTGCTGAAGCTTTCTTT.

This clone was found a few times. The rearrangement links TRBV5-5 to TRBJ2-7; D is unclear. V lost 0 bases, J lost 2 bases, and 9 bases lay in between. CDR3 size: 14 residues. Germline V gene data show CDR1 as SGHKS and CDR2 as YYEKEE (reference sequence). CDR3 nucleotides: TGTGCCAGCAGCTTGGGCGTTTTAACCTACGAGCAGTACTTC. Residues: CASSLGVLTYEQYF.

This clone was seen a few times. The chain recombines TRBV19 with TRBJ2-1, with a tentative D call TRBD1 (5 bases). This CDR3 spans 17 amino acids. The ends were cut back, 1 base at V and 4 bases at J, with 17 bases in the middle. Germline CDR1 and CDR2: LNHDA and SQIVND (reference sequence). CDR3 region: CASSIVRQPFLYNEQFF. CDR3 nucleotides: TGTGCCAGTAGTATAGTGCGACAGCCCTTTTTGTACAATGAGCAGTTCTTC.

V is TRBV10-2 and J is TRBJ1-1; maybe TRBD1 (6 bases). The CDR3 has 15 amino acids. Germline lookup yields CDR1 WSHSY and CDR2 SAAADI. V gave up 10 bases and J gave up 3 bases, with 21 bases separating them. CDR3 sequence reads: CATIKRGGRDTEAFF. As DNA, the CDR3 is TGCGCCACAATTAAGCGAGGGGGAAGAGACACTGAAGCTTTCTTT.

This clone was picked up a small number of times. Distinct nucleotide sequences in the sample also encode this CDR3. CDR3 sequence reads: CASSLEGRQETQYF. The CDR3 DNA reads as TGCGCCAGCAGCTTGGAGGGGAGGCAAGAGACCCAGTACTTC. V and J are TRBV5-1 and TRBJ2-5; D is possibly TRBD2 (6 bases). Trimming removed 0 bases from V and 2 bases from J, with 8 bases in between. The V gene's germline CDR1 is SGHRS and CDR2 YFSETQ. CDR3 size: 14 residues.

This clone was seen only a few times. The V call is TRBV4-2, the J call TRBJ1-1; D not certain. V lost 1 base and J lost 2, with 11 bases in between. CDR1 is LGHNA, CDR2 YNFKEQ, per germline. The CDR3 length is 15 residues. This CDR3 reads CASSQGRGFNTEAFF. The CDR3 DNA follows: TGTGCCAGCAGCCAAGGCAGAGGCTTTAACACTGAAGCTTTCTTT.

This chain links TRBV2 with TRBJ2-1; weak D call: TRBD1 (6 bases). Deletions cut 2 bases from V and 5 bases from J, with 10 bases between. Germline-derived CDR1 and CDR2 are SNHLY and FYNNEI. This CDR3 region has 14 residues. In nucleotides, the CDR3 is TGTGCCAGCAGTGAATGGTACAGGGACAATGAGCAGTTCTTC. The encoded protein is CASSEWYRDNEQFF.

The chain links TRBV5-5 to TRBJ1-2; 10 bases match TRBD1. Per germline, CDR1 SGHKS and CDR2 YYEKEE (reference sequence). CDR3 length: 18 residues. J gave up 7 bases and V 4 bases, and 19 bases lay outside the gene matches. CDR3 nucleotides: TGTGCCAGCAGCCGAACGAGGGGTCGAGACAGGGGGCCGGTTGGCTACACCTTC. This encodes CASSRTRGRDRGPVGYTF.

V and J are TRBV18 and TRBJ2-3; 14 bases line up with TRBD2. Per germline, CDR1 KGHSH and CDR2 LQKENI. This CDR3 spans 17 amino acids. V lost 4 bases to trimming and J lost 3 bases; unmatched junction nucleotides: 6. CDR3 residues: CASSQGTSGSGTDTQYF. DNA of the CDR3: TGTGCCAGCTCACAAGGGACTAGCGGGAGTGGTACAGATACGCAGTATTTT.

This chain uses TRBV2 with TRBJ1-5; D possibly corresponds to TRBD1 (5 bases). Looked up from germline, CDR1 is SNHLY and CDR2 is FYNNEI. V lost 0 bases and J lost 5, with 11 bases in between. The CDR3 spans 15 residues. CDR3 amino acids: CASSEAGGGYQPQHF. CDR3 bases: TGTGCCAGCAGTGAAGCGGGGGGGGGATATCAGCCCCAGCATTTT. Combining the CDR3 with reference TRBV2 and TRBJ1-5 gives the whole variable domain EPEVTQTPSHQVTQMGQEVILRCVPISNHLYFYWYRQILGQKVEFLVSFYNNEISEKSEIFDDQFSVERPDGSNFTLKIRSTKLEDSAMYFCASSEAGGGYQPQHFGDGTRLSIL.

This clone was detected only a few times. The chain has TRBV6-6 and TRBJ1-5; D unclear. Germline loops: CDR1 MNHNY, CDR2 SVGAGI (reference sequence). The CDR3 runs to 11 residues. With 4 bases removed from V and 8 bases from J, the gap between germline ends came to 6 bases. CDR3 in amino acids: CASSSHEPQHF. The DNA of the CDR3 is TGTGCCAGCAGTTCCCATGAGCCCCAGCATTTT.

The genes are TRBV10-2 and TRBJ2-7; a weak D match, TRBD2 (6 bases). The CDR3 sequence is 13 residues long. The V gene lost 3 bases and the J gene lost 4 bases, with 10 bases spanning the gap. The germline V gene encodes CDR1 WSHSY and CDR2 SAAADI. The CDR3 DNA reads as TGCGCCAGCAGTGACCTGAGCGGGTACGAGCAGTACTTC. Amino acid sequence: CASSDLSGYEQYF.

In its sample, this clone was seen a few times. This sequence joins TRBV29-1 and TRBJ2-7; 7 positions agree with TRBD1. V lost 6 bases and J lost 8; bases outside the gene matches: 16. Germline V gene sequence: CDR1 SQVTM, CDR2 ANQGSEA. The CDR3 runs 14 residues. For the CDR3, the DNA is TGCAGCGTCAGCCGGGGTGGGACAGCCGGGAAGCAGTACTTC. Protein: CSVSRGGTAGKQYF.

The chain joins TRBV6-5 to TRBJ2-2; D gene unclear. Per the germline V gene, CDR1 is MNHEY and CDR2 is SVGAGI. V gave up 8 bases and J gave up 5 bases, with 12 bases separating them. CDR3 length equals 13 residues. The CDR3 DNA sequence: TGTGCCAGCGGTATACATTCGACCGGGGAGCTGTTTTTT. Amino acids: CASGIHSTGELFF.

This clone was detected a few times. The V call is TRBV7-6, the J call TRBJ2-5; 9 bases match TRBD2. The CDR3 covers 14 residues. The germline CDR1 and CDR2 sequences are SGHVS and FNYEAQ. The V and J ends lost 4 bases and 5 bases, in that order; junction bases with no gene match: 5. The DNA of the CDR3 is TGTGCCAGCAGCTCGGGACTAGCTGGGGAGACCCAGTACTTC. This encodes CASSSGLAGETQYF.

This sequence joins TRBV5-1 and TRBJ2-3; 8 nucleotides line up with TRBD2. The CDR3 runs 16 residues. Trimming removed 3 bases from V and 5 bases from J; junction bases left unmatched: 11. The germline V gene encodes CDR1 SGHRS and CDR2 YFSETQ. The CDR3 nucleotides read TGCGCCAGCAGCTGGAGGGGAGGAGCGGGAGAAGATACGCAGTATTTT. It is translated as CASSWRGGAGEDTQYF. Variable domain in full (rest from reference TRBV5-1 and TRBJ2-3): KAGVTQTPRYLIKTRGQQVTLSCSPISGHRSVSWYQQTPGQGLQFLFEYFSETQRNKGNFPGRFSGRQFSNSRSEMNVSTLELGDSALYLCASSWRGGAGEDTQYFGPGTRLTVL.